The present T cell receptor beta chain was sequenced within a study of T-cell memory formation after mild COVID-19. This clonotype has ten or more counts. The antigen is unknown. Deletions cut 2 bases from V and 1 base from J, with 6 bases between. The CDR3 spans 13 residues. The germline CDR1 and CDR2 sequences are SGHKS and YYEKEE (reference sequence). Regarding the study as a whole: Within pre-infection memory, some responding clones were found, suggesting cross-reactive memory joined.

Constant-segment primers served in 5'RACE that generated TCR alpha and TCR beta cDNA libraries bearing sample barcodes and UMIs. TCRdb passed the 5' RACE reads through MiXCR, listing each CDR3 protein once. The table includes hundreds of thousands of distinct CDR3 sequences, approximately 24% detected once. Sequencing input: PBMCs or a T cell subset sorted from them (not recorded which). The receptor comes from an adult woman who had mild COVID-19 (a few samples of this study predate the infection). Cell type and time point are not known. The gene calls are TRBV5-5 and TRBJ1-2, with a weak D call TRBD1 (5 bases). The chain's CDR3 is CASSLGVNYGYTF. The CDR3 coding sequence is TGTGCCAGCAGCTTAGGGGTTAACTATGGCTACACCTTC.